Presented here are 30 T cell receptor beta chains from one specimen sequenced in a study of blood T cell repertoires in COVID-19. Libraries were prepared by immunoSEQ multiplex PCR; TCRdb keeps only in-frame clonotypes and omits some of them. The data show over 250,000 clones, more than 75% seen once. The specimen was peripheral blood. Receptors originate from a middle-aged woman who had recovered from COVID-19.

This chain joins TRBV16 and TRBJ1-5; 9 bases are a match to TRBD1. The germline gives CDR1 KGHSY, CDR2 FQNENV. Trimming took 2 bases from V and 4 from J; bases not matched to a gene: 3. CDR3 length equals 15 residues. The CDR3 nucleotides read TGTGCCAGCAGCCAAGCGACAGGGGGAAATCAGCCCCAGCATTTT. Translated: CASSQATGGNQPQHF.

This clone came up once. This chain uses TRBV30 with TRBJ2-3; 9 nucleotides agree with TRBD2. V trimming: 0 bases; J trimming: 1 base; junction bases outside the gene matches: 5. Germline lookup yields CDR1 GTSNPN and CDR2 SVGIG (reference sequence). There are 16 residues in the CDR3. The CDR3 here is CAWSVGLAGRTDTQYF. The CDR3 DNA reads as TGTGCCTGGAGTGTAGGGCTAGCGGGACGCACAGATACGCAGTATTTT.

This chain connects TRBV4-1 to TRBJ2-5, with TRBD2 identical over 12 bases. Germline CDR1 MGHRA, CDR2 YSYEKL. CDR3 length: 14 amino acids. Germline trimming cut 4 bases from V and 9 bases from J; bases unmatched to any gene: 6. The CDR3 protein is CASSPATSGRPQYF. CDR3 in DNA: TGCGCCAGCAGCCCCGCCACTAGCGGGAGGCCCCAGTACTTC.

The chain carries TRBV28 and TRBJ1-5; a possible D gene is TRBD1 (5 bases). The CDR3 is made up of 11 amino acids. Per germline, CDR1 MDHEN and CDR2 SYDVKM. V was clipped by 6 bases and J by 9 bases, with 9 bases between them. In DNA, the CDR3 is TGTGCCAGCAGCCCGGGGGGGCCCCAGCATTTT. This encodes CASSPGGPQHF.

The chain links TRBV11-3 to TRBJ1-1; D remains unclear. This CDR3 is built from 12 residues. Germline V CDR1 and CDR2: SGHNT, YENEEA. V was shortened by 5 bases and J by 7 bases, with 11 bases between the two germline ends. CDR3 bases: TGTGCCAGCAGCACCGGGAGGCATGAAGCTTTCTTT. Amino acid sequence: CASSTGRHEAFF.

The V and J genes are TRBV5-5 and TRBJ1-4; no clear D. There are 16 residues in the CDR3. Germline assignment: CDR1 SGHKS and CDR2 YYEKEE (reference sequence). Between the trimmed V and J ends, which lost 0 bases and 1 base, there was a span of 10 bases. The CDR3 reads CASSLGSSGTNEKLFF. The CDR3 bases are TGTGCCAGCAGCTTGGGCAGTAGCGGAACTAATGAAAAACTGTTTTTT. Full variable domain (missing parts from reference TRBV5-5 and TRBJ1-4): DAGVTQSPTHLIKTRGQQVTLRCSPISGHKSVSWYQQVLGQGPQFIFQYYEKEERGRGNFPDRFSARQFPNYSSELNVNALLLGDSALYLCASSLGSSGTNEKLFFGSGTQLSVL.

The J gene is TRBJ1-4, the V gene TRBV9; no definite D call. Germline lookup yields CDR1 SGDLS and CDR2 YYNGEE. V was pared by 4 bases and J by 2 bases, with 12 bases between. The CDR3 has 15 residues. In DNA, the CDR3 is TGTGCCAGCAGCCCGCGACTCGGGACTAATGAAAAACTGTTTTTT. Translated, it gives CASSPRLGTNEKLFF. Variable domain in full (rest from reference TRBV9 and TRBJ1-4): DSGVTQTPKHLITATGQRVTLRCSPRSGDLSVYWYQQSLDQGLQFLIQYYNGEERAKGNILERFSAQQFPDLHSELNLSSLELGDSALYFCASSPRLGTNEKLFFGSGTQLSVL.

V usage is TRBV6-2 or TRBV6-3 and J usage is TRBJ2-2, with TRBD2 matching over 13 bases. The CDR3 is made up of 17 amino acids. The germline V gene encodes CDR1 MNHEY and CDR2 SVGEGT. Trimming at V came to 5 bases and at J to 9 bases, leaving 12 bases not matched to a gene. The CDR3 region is CASSRIPGTSGIRELFF. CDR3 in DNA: TGTGCCAGCAGTAGAATCCCGGGGACTAGCGGGATTCGGGAGCTGTTTTTT.

The DNA of the CDR3 is TGTGCCAGCAGCTTAGGGACAGGTCGCAATCAGCCCCAGCATTTT. It encodes CASSLGTGRNQPQHF. This chain joins TRBV7-6 and TRBJ1-5, with 7 bases aligning to TRBD1. This CDR3 spans 15 amino acids. V lost 1 base, J lost 2 bases, and 2 bases stayed unmatched. Germline V lookup: CDR1 SGHVS, CDR2 FNYEAQ. Together with reference TRBV7-6 and TRBJ1-5, the CDR3 gives the full variable domain: GAGVSQSPRYKVTKRGQDVALRCDPISGHVSLYWYRQALGQGPEFLTYFNYEAQQDKSGLPNDRFSAERPEGSISTLTIQRTEQRDSAMYRCASSLGTGRNQPQHFGDGTRLSIL.

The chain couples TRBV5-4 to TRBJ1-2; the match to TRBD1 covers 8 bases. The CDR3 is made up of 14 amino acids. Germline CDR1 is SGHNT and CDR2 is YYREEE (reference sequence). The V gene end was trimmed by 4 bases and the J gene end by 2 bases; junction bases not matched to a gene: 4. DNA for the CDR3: TGTGCCAGCAGCGCCGGACAGGGCAACTATGGCTACACCTTC. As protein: CASSAGQGNYGYTF.

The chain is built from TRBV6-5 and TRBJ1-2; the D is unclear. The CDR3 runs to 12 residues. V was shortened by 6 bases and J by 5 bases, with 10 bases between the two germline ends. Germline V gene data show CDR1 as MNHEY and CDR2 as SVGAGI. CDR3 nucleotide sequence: TGTGCCAGCAGGACCGACTGGTATGGCTACACCTTC. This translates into CASRTDWYGYTF.

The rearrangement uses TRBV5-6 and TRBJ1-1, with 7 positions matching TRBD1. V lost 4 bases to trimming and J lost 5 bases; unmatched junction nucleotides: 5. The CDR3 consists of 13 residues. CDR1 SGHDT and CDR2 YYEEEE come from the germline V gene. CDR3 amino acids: CASSPGTETEAFF. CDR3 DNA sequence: TGTGCCAGCAGCCCCGGGACAGAAACTGAAGCTTTCTTT.

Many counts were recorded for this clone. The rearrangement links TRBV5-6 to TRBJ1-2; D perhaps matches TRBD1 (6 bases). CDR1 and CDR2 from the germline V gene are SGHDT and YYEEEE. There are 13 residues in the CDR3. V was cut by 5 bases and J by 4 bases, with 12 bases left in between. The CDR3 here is CASRPGVGYGYTF. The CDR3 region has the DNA TGTGCCAGCAGGCCAGGGGTCGGCTATGGCTACACCTTC.

For the CDR3, the DNA is TGTGCCTGGACCTTCGGGGGGTCTAATGAAAAACTGTTTTTT. As protein: CAWTFGGSNEKLFF. This chain connects TRBV30 to TRBJ1-4; TRBD1 is a possible D gene (5 bases). Per germline, CDR1 GTSNPN and CDR2 SVGIG (reference sequence). CDR3 length equals 14 residues. Trimming cost V 4 bases and J 3 bases, with 12 bases left between them.

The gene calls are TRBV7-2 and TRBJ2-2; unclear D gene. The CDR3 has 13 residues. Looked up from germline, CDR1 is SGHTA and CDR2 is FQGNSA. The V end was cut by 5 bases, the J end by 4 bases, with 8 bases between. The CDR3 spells CASSPLSTGELFF. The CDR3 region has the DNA TGTGCCAGCAGCCCCCTGAGCACCGGGGAGCTGTTTTTT.

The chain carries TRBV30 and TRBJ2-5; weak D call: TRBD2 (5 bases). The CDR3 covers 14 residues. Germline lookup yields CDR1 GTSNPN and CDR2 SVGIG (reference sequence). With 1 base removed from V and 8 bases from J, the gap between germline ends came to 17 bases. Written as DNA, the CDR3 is TGTGCCTGGAGTGCAGCCCCCCGGGGTCATACCCAGTACTTC. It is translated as CAWSAAPRGHTQYF. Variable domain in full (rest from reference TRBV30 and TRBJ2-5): SQTIHQWPATLVQPVGSPLSLECTVEGTSNPNLYWYRQAAGRGLQLLFYSVGIGQISSEVPQNLSASRPQDRQFILSSKKLLLSDSGFYLCAWSAAPRGHTQYFGPGTRLLVL.

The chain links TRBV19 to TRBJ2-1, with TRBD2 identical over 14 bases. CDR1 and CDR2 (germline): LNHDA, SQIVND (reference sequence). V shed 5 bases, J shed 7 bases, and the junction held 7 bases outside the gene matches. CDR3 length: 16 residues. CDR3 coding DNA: TGTGCCAGTAGTCCGCGACTAGCGGGAGGGTCAAATGAGCAGTTCTTC. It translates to CASSPRLAGGSNEQFF.

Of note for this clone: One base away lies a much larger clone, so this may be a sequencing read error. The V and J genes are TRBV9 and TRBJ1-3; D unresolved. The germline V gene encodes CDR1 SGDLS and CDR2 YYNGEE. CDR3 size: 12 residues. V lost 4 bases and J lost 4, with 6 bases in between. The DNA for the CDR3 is TGTGCCAGCAGCCCCCAGGGAAACACCATATATTTT. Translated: CASSPQGNTIYF. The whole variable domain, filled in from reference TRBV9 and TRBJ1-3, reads DSGVTQTPKHLITATGQRVTLRCSPRSGDLSVYWYQQSLDQGLQFLIQYYNGEERAKGNILERFSAQQFPDLHSELNLSSLELGDSALYFCASSPQGNTIYFGEGSWLTVV.

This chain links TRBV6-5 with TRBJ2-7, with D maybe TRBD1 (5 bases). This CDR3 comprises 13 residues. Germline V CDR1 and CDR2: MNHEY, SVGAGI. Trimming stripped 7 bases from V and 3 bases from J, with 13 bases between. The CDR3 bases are TGTGCCAGCAACCCTGTAGGGGTCTACGAGCAGTACTTC. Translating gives CASNPVGVYEQYF.

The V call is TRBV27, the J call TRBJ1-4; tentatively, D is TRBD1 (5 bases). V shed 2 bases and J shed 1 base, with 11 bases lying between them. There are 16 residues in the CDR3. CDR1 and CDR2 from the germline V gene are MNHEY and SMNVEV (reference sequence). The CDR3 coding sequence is TGTGCCAGCAGTTTAGGGAGGGACGGAACTAATGAAAAACTGTTTTTT. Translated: CASSLGRDGTNEKLFF.

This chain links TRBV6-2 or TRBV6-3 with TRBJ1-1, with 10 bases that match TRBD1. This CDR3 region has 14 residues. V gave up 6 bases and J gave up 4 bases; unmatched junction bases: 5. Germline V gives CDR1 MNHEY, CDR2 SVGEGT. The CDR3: CASSQDRGRTEAFF. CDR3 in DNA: TGTGCCAGCAGCCAAGACAGGGGGCGCACTGAAGCTTTCTTT.

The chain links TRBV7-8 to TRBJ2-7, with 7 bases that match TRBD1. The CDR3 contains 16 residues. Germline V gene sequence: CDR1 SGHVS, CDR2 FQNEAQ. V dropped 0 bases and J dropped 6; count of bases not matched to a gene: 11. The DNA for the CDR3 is TGTGCCAGCAGCTTAGCGGGCCCCCTAACAGGGGTCGAGCAGTACTTC. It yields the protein CASSLAGPLTGVEQYF.

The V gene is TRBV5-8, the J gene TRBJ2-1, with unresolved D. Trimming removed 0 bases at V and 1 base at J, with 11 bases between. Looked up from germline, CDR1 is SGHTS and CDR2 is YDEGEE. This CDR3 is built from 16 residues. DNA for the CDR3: TGTGCCAGCAGCTTGGGCGTCCGCGGATCCTACAATGAGCAGTTCTTC. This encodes CASSLGVRGSYNEQFF.

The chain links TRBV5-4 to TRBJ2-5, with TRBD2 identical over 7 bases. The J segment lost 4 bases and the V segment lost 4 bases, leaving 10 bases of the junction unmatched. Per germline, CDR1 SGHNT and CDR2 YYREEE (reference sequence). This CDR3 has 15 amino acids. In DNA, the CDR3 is TGTGCCAGCAGCCCCCAGGGCGGGAGTCGAGAGACCCAGTACTTC. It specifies CASSPQGGSRETQYF.

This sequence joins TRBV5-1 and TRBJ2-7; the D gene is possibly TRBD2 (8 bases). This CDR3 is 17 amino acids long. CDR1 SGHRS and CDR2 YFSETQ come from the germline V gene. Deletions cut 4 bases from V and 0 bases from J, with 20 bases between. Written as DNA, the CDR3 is TGCGCCAGCAGCGAGGGGGCGGGGGGCCCCAGCTCCTACGAGCAGTACTTC. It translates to CASSEGAGGPSSYEQYF.

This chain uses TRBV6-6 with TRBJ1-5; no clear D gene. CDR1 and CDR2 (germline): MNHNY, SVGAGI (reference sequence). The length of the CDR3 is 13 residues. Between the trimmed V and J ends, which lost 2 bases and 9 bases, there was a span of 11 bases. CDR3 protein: CASSYGTPGPQHF. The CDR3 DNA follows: TGTGCCAGCAGTTACGGTACCCCCGGGCCCCAGCATTTT.

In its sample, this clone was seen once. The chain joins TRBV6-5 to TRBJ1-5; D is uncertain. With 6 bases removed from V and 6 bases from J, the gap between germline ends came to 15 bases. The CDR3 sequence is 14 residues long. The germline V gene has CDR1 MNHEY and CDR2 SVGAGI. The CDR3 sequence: CASRPGPAGQPQHF. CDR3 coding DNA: TGTGCCAGCAGGCCCGGGCCAGCGGGTCAGCCCCAGCATTTT.

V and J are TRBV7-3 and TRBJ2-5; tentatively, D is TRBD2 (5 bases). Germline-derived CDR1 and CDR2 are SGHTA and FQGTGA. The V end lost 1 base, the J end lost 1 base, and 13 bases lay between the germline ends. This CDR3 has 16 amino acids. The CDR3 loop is CASSLNAGVPQETQYF. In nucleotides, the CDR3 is TGTGCCAGCAGCTTAAACGCCGGGGTTCCCCAAGAGACCCAGTACTTC.

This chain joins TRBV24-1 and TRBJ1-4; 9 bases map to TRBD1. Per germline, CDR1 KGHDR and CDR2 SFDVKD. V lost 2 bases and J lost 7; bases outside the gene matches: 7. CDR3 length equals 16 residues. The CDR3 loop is CATSDSPQGAAEKLFF. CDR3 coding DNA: TGTGCCACCAGTGATTCCCCACAGGGGGCGGCTGAAAAACTGTTTTTT.

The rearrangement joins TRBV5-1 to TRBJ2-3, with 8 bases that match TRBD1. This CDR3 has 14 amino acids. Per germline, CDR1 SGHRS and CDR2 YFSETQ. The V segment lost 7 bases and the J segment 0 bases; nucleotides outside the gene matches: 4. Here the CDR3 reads CASQGQGSTDTQYF. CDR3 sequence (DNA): TGCGCCAGCCAAGGACAGGGCAGCACAGATACGCAGTATTTT.